This T cell receptor (beta chain) is drawn from a study of blood T cell repertoires in COVID-19 (dated by TCRdb to the early 2020s). With regard to the full study: Samples from collaborators originated in the United States, Italy and Spain and spanned both the acute and convalescent phases of COVID-19. Where available, HLA class I and class II types were obtained from metadata supplied by the sample provider rather than from assay-based typing. The repertoires were released in a freely available public database meant as a resource for research on the immune response to SARS-CoV-2. Sample metadata almost always included a de-identified subject ID, COVID-19 status, age in years and sex. The samples were drawn from two sources: the first 160 participants of the ongoing ImmuneRACE study, and 1,000 to 1,500 subjects contributed by 6 global collaborators. Subjects who had been exposed to COVID-19, were actively infected with it, or had recovered from it provided the deeply sampled blood TCRbeta repertoires that made up the dataset. The material from the prospective study consisted of cDNA or gDNA derived from T cells, B-cell-depleted T cells, or PBMCs. Overall study results and their limits: Clinical and demographic metadata were provided uncurated, with the amount varying by source and participant.

Compared with germline, V lacks 0 bases and J lacks 8 bases; bases without a gene match: 24. CDR1 and CDR2 are read off the germline V gene as SGHDN and FVKESK. From the cysteine through the phenylalanine, the CDR3 covers 21 amino acids. Only the CDR3 DNA stays, 63 bases, in frame from base 1. Participants in the prospective study were aged roughly 18 to 100 years, lived in under 30 United States geographic areas, and enrolled through a virtual design. In the prospective study, cohorts were assigned on the basis of participant-reported clinical history obtained from a screening survey and a study questionnaire. Recovered participants in ImmuneRACE Cohort 3 were defined as having two consecutive negative NP/OP PCR tests, clearance from a healthcare professional, or resolution of symptoms. Each participant in the prospective study had whole blood, serum and a nasopharyngeal or oropharyngeal swab collected by mobile phlebotomists. Prospective study participants could optionally give additional blood draws and questionnaires over a roughly 2-month period. Before DNA extraction, blood samples from the prospective study were shipped at room temperature or frozen.

The immunoSEQ Assay, a bias-controlled multiplex PCR, was used to amplify TCRbeta CDR3 regions from genomic DNA. As for how the authors treated the data: Nucleated cell counts per sample were estimated from amplification of reference gene primers within the assay. Sequence reads were collapsed and filtered to measure the absolute abundance of every unique TCRbeta CDR3 rearrangement. For each sample, productive Simpson clonality was calculated by taking the square root of Simpson's diversity index across productive rearrangements. TCRdb limited this immuneACCESS table to in-frame rearrangements with V and J called. A share of clones is missing; checked studies link under half to unresolved V genes, and the rest is unexplained. V and J calls plus clone size are reproduced from that table; the DNA served to infer D and trimming. For this sample there are 250,000 to 350,000 clones; under 95% appear just once. The top ten constitute 2.6% of the sample.

For this clone: Its specific antigen is unknown. The input lacks base qualities; no much larger clone sits a single base away.

The clonotype was recovered from a man aged 55 to 70 who had recovered from COVID-19. Sequenced material: PBMCs or T cells enriched from blood (not recorded which). The sequence links TRBV14 to TRBJ2-1; 8 central bases correspond to TRBD2. The sequenced DNA: TGTGCCAGCAGCCAAGAGAGACCAACACTGAGAGGAGCGGGAGCGAGCGATGAGCAGTTCTTC. This yields the protein CASSQERPTLRGAGASDEQFF.